This TCR beta chain was sequenced in a study of CD4 T cells in relation to SARS-CoV-2 and coronaviruses. Across the study: TCR beta CDR3s were sequenced after approximately ten-day antigen culture of PBMCs. General study findings and limits: No donor gave both pre-pandemic and post-infection samples.

CD4+ T cells from unexposed donors were obtained before the COVID-19 pandemic (2011-2018). Isolation of CD4+ T cells took place after less than 13 days in culture. Testing used SARS-CoV-2 S/N and four cold-coronavirus spikes on unexposed-donor CD4+ T cells, cells permitting. On days 3 and 7, cultures got half fresh IL-2 medium. The data were produced by immunoSEQ multiplex PCR, yet TCRdb's version contains in-frame clones alone and is incomplete. This sample carries 27,000 or so clones, 76% of them seen once, and the ten largest clones take approximately 16%. On this clone: Its specificity is not known.

The germline CDR1 and CDR2 sequences are MNHEY and SVGAGI. V lost 0 bases, J lost 5 bases, and 9 bases stayed unmatched. This CDR3 contains 16 residues. The sequence came from a human donor in good health. Sequencing was performed on CD4+ T cells from PBMCs, cultured in vitro. This chain uses TRBV6-5 with TRBJ1-2; 7 bases align to TRBD1. CDR3 sequence: CASSYSPKTGRYGYTF. The CDR3 DNA reads as TGTGCCAGCAGTTACTCGCCCAAGACAGGGAGGTATGGCTACACCTTC.